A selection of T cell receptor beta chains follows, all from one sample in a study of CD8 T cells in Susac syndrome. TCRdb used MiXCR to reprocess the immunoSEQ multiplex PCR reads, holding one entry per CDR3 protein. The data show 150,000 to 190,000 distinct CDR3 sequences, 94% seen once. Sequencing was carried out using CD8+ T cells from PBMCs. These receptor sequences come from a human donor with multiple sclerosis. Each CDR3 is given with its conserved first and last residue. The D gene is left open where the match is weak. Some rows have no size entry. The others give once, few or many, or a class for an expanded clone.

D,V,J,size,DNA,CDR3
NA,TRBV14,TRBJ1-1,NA,TGTGCCAGCAGCCAAGAGGGGTGGACTGAAGCTTTCTTT,CASSQEGWTEAFF
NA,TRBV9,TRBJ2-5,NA,TGTGCCAGCAGCGTACAAGGGGTTTGGGAGACCCAGTACTTC,CASSVQGVWETQYF
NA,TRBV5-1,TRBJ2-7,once,TGCGCCAGCAGCTTGGCCGGCAGGGAGGACGAGCAGTACTTC,CASSLAGREDEQYF
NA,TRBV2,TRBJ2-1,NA,TGTGCCACCGGCGGTTATGAGCAGTTCTTC,CATGGYEQFF
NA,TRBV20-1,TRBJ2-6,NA,TGCAGTGCTACAGGCTTGGAGGTCTCTGGGGCCAACGTCCTGACTTTC,CSATGLEVSGANVLTF
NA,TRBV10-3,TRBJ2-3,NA,TGTGCCATCAGTGAGCCCAGTGGGGGCACAGATACGCAGTATTTT,CAISEPSGGTDTQYF
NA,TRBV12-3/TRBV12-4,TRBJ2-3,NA,TGTGCCAGCGGGCTAGCTGGTTATGAGGCAGATACGCAGTATTTT,CASGLAGYEADTQYF
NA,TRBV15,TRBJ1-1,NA,TGTGCCACCAGCAGGCTGTCGGGTACTGAAGCTTTCTTT,CATSRLSGTEAFF
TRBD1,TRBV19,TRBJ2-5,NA,TGTGCCAGTAGTATGGGGACAGGGGGCTACGAAGAGACCCAGTACTTC,CASSMGTGGYEETQYF
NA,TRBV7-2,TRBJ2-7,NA,TGTGCCAGCAGCGAAAAAACCCGGGACACTACCTACGAGCAGTACTTC,CASSEKTRDTTYEQYF